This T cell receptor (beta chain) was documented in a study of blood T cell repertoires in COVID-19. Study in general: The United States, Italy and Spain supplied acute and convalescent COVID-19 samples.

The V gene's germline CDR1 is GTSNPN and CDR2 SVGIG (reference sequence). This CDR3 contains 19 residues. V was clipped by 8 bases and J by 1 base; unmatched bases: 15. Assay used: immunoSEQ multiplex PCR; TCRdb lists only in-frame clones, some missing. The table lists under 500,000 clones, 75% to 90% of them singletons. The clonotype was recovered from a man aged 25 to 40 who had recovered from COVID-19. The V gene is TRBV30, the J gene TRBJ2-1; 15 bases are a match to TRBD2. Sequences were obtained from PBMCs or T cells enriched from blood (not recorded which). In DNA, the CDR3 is TGTGCCCGCACCGGGACTAGCGGGAGGCCGGGGTATTCCTACAATGAGCAGTTCTTC. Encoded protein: CARTGTSGRPGYSYNEQFF.